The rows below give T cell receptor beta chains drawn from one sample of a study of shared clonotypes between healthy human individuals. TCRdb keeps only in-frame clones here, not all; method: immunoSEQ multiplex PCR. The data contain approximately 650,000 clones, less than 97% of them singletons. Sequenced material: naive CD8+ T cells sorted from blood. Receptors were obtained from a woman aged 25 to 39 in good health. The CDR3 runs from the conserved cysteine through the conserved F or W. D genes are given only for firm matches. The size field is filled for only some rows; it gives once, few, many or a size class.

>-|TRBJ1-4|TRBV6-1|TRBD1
TGTGCCAGCTTCCATTGGGACAGGGCTGAAAAACTGTTTTTT
CASFHWDRAEKLFF
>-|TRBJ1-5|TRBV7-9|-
TGTGCCAGCAGCTTGGCCGGTAGCAATCAGCCCCAGCATTTT
CASSLAGSNQPQHF
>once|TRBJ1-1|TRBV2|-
TGTGCCAGCAGTGGAACAGGCGGGAACACTGAAGCTTTCTTT
CASSGTGGNTEAFF
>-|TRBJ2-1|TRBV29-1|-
TGCAGCGTTGTAGAAAGCTCCTACAATGAGCAGTTCTTC
CSVVESSYNEQFF
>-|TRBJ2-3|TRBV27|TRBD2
TGTGCCAGCAGTTTAACTAGCGGTAGCACAGATACGCAGTATTTT
CASSLTSGSTDTQYF
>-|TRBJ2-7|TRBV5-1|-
TGCGCCAGCAGCACGGACGGGACCTACGAGCAGTACTTC
CASSTDGTYEQYF
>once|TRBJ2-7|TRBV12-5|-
TGTGCTAGTGGCCCGACAATCTACGAGCAGTACTTC
CASGPTIYEQYF
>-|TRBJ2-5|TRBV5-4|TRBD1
TGTGCCAGCAGCTTGGGGACAGGGCGGAAGGGGCAAGAGACCCAGTACTTC
CASSLGTGRKGQETQYF
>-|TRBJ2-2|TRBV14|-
TGTGCCAGCAGCCAAGACAGGGGAGCCGGGGAGCTGTTTTTT
CASSQDRGAGELFF
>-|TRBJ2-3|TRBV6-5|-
TGTGCCAGCAGTACCCCCCGCCCGGGAGATACGCAGTATTTT
CASSTPRPGDTQYF
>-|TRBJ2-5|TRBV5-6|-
TGTGCCAGCAGCTTCAACCCCAGGGAGCAAGAGACCCAGTACTTC
CASSFNPREQETQYF
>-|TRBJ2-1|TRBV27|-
TGTGCCAGCAGTTTTATGGGACTCGATATCTTC
CASSFMGLDIF
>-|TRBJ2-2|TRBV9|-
TGTGCCAGCAGCGTAGGAGGTGGGAAGAGGGTCGGGGAGCTGTTTTTT
CASSVGGGKRVGELFF
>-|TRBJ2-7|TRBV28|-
TGTGCCAGCAGTTTCAGTGAATCCTACGAGCAGTACTTC
CASSFSESYEQYF
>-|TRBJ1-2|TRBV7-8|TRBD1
TGTGCCAGCAGCCGGGAGGGGCAGGGGGGAGATGGCTACACCTTC
CASSREGQGGDGYTF
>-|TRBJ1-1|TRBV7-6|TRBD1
TGTGCCAGCAGCTTAGGGACAGGGGTCACTGAAGCTTTCTTT
CASSLGTGVTEAFF